One TCR beta chain is described in this entry. Its antigen is unknown. The junction differs from germline at one of its ends, possibly a read error. This entry belongs to a study of tumor-infiltrating lymphocytes in primary liver carcinoma. Study results and limitations: Compared with blood, tumor repertoires held significantly more in their top 250 clones. Tumor region pairs outstripped tumor-adjacent and tumor-blood pairs in overlap.

Co-extracted RNA and DNA came from approximately 20-30 mg of unsorted bulk tissue. Patients' primary liver carcinoma was surgically resected. With around 450 ng total RNA as template and a constant-region primer, TCR beta cDNA was made. ARM-PCR was slightly modified, and three nested multiplex PCR rounds with it gave rise to the TCR beta libraries. Rounds one and two of PCR, each of 10 cycles, were primed with TRBV1-TRBV30 forward primers and a C-beta reverse primer. One entry per CDR3 protein, called by TCRdb with MiXCR from the multiplex PCR reads. The sample shows approximately 190,000 distinct CDR3 sequences, around four fifths of them seen only once. There are 16 residues in the CDR3. Germline V gene lookup returns CDR1 SGHDN and CDR2 FVKESK.

The chain recombines TRBV14 with TRBJ2-1, with 8 bases fitting TRBD2. This TCR was sampled from a man in his forties or fifties with primary liver carcinoma and hepatitis B virus infection. Specimen: tumor tissue from primary liver carcinoma. The CDR3 coding sequence is TGTGCCAGCAGTGCCGTAGCGGGGTGTGTAAACAATGAGCAATTCTTC. Translated: CASSAVAGCVNNEQFF.